This entry describes one T cell receptor beta chain. Its cognate antigen is unknown. Germline loops: CDR1 MNHEY, CDR2 SMNVEV (reference sequence). There are 14 residues in the CDR3. V lost 6 bases and J lost 2, with 11 bases in between. The sample is drawn from a study of shared clonotypes between healthy human individuals. General study points: As a rule, naive subsets had a larger estimated richness than memory subsets. Roughly 5% of naive CD4 clonotypes were shared across a few donors.

An even split of each subset's genomic DNA across several immunoSEQ plates was performed. In the original analysis: Quality scores were absent from the junction-only immunoSEQ sequences, so filtering differed. Libraries were prepared by immunoSEQ multiplex PCR; TCRdb keeps only in-frame clonotypes and omits some of them. V, J and clone size are taken as reported in that table, and D and trimming were inferred from the DNA itself. The repertoire holds more than 2 million clones, with about 93% as singletons. Selected positively for CCR7 and CD45RO-negative, naive CD8 cells excluded terminally differentiated effector memory CD45RA+ cells.

The TCR originated in a man between 18 and 29 years old in good health. Some clones in this sample may be carry-over from other donors' samples. Sequencing input: naive CD8+ T cells from PBMCs. The V gene is TRBV27, the J gene TRBJ2-1; perhaps TRBD2 as D (6 bases). The CDR3 sequence: CASRGLGPYNEQFF. The DNA of the CDR3 is TGTGCCAGCAGGGGACTGGGACCCTACAATGAGCAGTTCTTC.